The rows below give T cell receptor beta chains drawn from one sample of a study of blood T cell repertoires in COVID-19. TCRdb's table, derived via immunoSEQ multiplex PCR, lists solely in-frame clones and lacks some. The table lists about 360,000 clones, approximately 86% of them singletons. The sequenced sample consisted of peripheral blood. These receptor sequences come from a woman aged 60 to 75 with COVID-19, enrolled during active disease. CDR3s include the opening cysteine and the closing phenylalanine or tryptophan. A D gene is named only where the DNA matches it firmly. Expanded clones are given a class, and other clones once, few, many or no size at all.

clone_size | cdr3_length | j_call | d_call | v_call | cdr3_nt | cdr3_aa
- | 14 | TRBJ2-3 | - | TRBV9 | TGTGCCAGCAGCCCTGGGAGTAGCAGGAATACGCAGTATTTT | CASSPGSSRNTQYF
- | 13 | TRBJ1-1 | TRBD1 | TRBV5-1 | TGCGCCAGCAGCTTCGACAGGGACACTGAAGCTTTCTTT | CASSFDRDTEAFF
- | 14 | TRBJ2-7 | TRBD1 | TRBV25-1 | TGTGCCAGCAGGGCCGGGACAGGCTCCTACGAGCAGTACTTC | CASRAGTGSYEQYF
- | 14 | TRBJ1-2 | - | TRBV9 | TGTGCCAGCAGGACACAAACCGGGGACTATGGCTACACCTTC | CASRTQTGDYGYTF
- | 14 | TRBJ2-5 | - | TRBV7-2 | TGTGCCAGCAGCTCCGGGACACTCGGGGAGACCCAGTACTTC | CASSSGTLGETQYF
- | 14 | TRBJ2-3 | - | TRBV11-2 | TGTGCCAGCAGCTTACAAGAGCCGACAGATACGCAGTATTTT | CASSLQEPTDTQYF
once | 15 | TRBJ1-4 | TRBD1 | TRBV4-1 | TGCACCAGCAGCCCAGGGACAGCACTTAATGAAAAACTGTTTTTT | CTSSPGTALNEKLFF
- | 11 | TRBJ1-1 | - | TRBV6-5 | TGTGCCAGCGATCTCAGGGGCAAAGCTTTCTTT | CASDLRGKAFF
- | 14 | TRBJ2-7 | TRBD1 | TRBV11-3 | TGTGCCAGCAGCTACTCCGGGACAGGGGCCGAGCAGTACTTC | CASSYSGTGAEQYF
- | 15 | TRBJ1-3 | - | TRBV7-9 | TGTGCCAGCAGTCCCCGACAGGTTTCTGGAAACACCATATATTTT | CASSPRQVSGNTIYF
- | 14 | TRBJ1-5 | TRBD1 | TRBV30 | TGTGCCTGGAGTACAGGGGAACTTCTCCAGCCCCAGCATTTT | CAWSTGELLQPQHF
- | 14 | TRBJ2-3 | - | TRBV11-2 | TGTGCCAGCGGAACGGACCAGGGCGGGATAACGCAGTATTTT | CASGTDQGGITQYF
- | 16 | TRBJ2-2 | TRBD1 | TRBV5-6 | TGTGCCAGCAGCTTGGCGTTCAGGGGGCGAACCGGGGAGCTGTTTTTT | CASSLAFRGRTGELFF
- | 13 | TRBJ1-2 | - | TRBV30 | TGTGCCTGGACCCCAAACGGAGGCCGGGGCTACACCTTC | CAWTPNGGRGYTF
- | 18 | TRBJ1-5 | TRBD1 | TRBV18 | TGTGCCAGCTCGCCGATTCCCGCCGGGACAGTTAGCAATCAGCCCCAGCATTTT | CASSPIPAGTVSNQPQHF
- | 13 | TRBJ1-2 | TRBD1 | TRBV19 | TGTGCCAGTAGTAGAGGGGGCAACTATGGCTACACCTTC | CASSRGGNYGYTF
- | 13 | TRBJ1-1 | - | TRBV7-6 | TGTGCCAGCAGCCTAGACAGTTACACTGAAGCTTTCTTT | CASSLDSYTEAFF
- | 15 | TRBJ1-1 | - | TRBV25-1 | TGTGCCAGCAGTGCCCCGCGGGGGACCGAGCTTGAAGCTTTCTTT | CASSAPRGTELEAFF
once | 14 | TRBJ1-6 | - | TRBV2 | TGTGCCAGGGCAGCGAGCTCCTATAATTCACCCCTCCACTTT | CARAASSYNSPLHF
- | 15 | TRBJ2-7 | TRBD1 | TRBV27 | TGTGCCAGCAGTTATAAATTGGACAGGAACTACGAGCAGTACTTC | CASSYKLDRNYEQYF
- | 12 | TRBJ1-2 | - | TRBV7-9 | TGTGCCAGCAGCTTAGCGAGGGAGGGCTACACCTTC | CASSLAREGYTF
- | 14 | TRBJ1-6 | - | TRBV9 | TGTGCCAGCAGCGAGGGGTTGAACGGTTCACCCCTCCACTTT | CASSEGLNGSPLHF
- | 14 | TRBJ1-2 | TRBD1 | TRBV3-1/TRBV3-2 | TGTGCCAGCAGCCTCGAGGGGGCGGACTATGGCTACACCTTC | CASSLEGADYGYTF
- | 13 | TRBJ1-1 | - | TRBV6-2/TRBV6-3 | TGTGCCAGCAGCAGAGCCTTTAACACTGAAGCTTTCTTT | CASSRAFNTEAFF
- | 14 | TRBJ1-1 | - | TRBV5-4 | TGTGCCAGCAGCTTGAACGGAGTGGTTATCGCAGCTTTCTTT | CASSLNGVVIAAFF
- | 15 | TRBJ1-2 | - | TRBV21-1 | TGTGCCAGCAGCAAGCGCCGGGACAGGGGGCCTGGCTACACCTTC | CASSKRRDRGPGYTF
- | 13 | TRBJ2-1 | TRBD2 | TRBV11-2 | TGTGCCAGCAGCTTGGTCGACCGCGGGGGGCAGTTCTTC | CASSLVDRGGQFF
once | 15 | TRBJ1-4 | - | TRBV5-6 | TGTGCCAGCAGCTTCCTAGGGGCACGGAAGGAAAAACTGTTTTTT | CASSFLGARKEKLFF
- | 15 | TRBJ1-5 | - | TRBV11-2 | TGTGCCAGCAGCCCCCAGGGGAGGGTCGGCCAGCCCCAGCATTTT | CASSPQGRVGQPQHF
- | 17 | TRBJ2-7 | TRBD1 | TRBV3-1/TRBV3-2 | TGTGCCAGCAGCTCCCGAGGGGGCTCGGCCTTCTCTTACGAGCAGTACTTC | CASSSRGGSAFSYEQYF